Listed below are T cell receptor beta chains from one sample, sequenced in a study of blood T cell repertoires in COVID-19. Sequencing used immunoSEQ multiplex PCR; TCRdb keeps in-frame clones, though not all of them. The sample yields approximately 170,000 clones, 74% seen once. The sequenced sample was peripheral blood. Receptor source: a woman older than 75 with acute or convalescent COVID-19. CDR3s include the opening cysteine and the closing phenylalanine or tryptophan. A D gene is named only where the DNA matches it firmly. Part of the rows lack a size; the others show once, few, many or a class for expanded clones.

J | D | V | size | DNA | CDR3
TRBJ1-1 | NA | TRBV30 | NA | TGTGCCTGGATCAAATTTACAGGCTCCAATGAAGCTTTCTTT | CAWIKFTGSNEAFF
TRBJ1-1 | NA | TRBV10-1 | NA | TGCGCCAGCAGTGAAGAACAGGGTGGGAACACTGAAGCTTTCTTT | CASSEEQGGNTEAFF
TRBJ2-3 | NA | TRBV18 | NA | TGTGCCAGCTCACCAGAGAGGGAAGGGACAGATACGCAGTATTTT | CASSPEREGTDTQYF
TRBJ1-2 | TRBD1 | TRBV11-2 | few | TGTGCCAGCAGCCTGGGGACAGGGTCCGGCTACACCTTC | CASSLGTGSGYTF
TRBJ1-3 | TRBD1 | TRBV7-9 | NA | TGTGCCAGCAGCTTAGTACAGGGGACGGGAAACACCATATATTTT | CASSLVQGTGNTIYF
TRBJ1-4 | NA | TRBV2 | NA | TGTGCCAGCAGACCACAGGGTGCAGTGCGGAAACTGTTTTTT | CASRPQGAVRKLFF
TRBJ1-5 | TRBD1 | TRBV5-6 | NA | TGTGCCAGCAGCAGGGACAGGTCTTATCAGCCCCAGCATTTT | CASSRDRSYQPQHF
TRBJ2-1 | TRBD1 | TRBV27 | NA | TGTGCCAGCAGTTTACGACAGGGGTCCTACAATGAGCAGTTCTTC | CASSLRQGSYNEQFF
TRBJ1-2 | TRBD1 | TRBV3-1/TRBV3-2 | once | TGTGCCAGCAGCCACGACAGGGGGAACTATGGCTACACCTTC | CASSHDRGNYGYTF
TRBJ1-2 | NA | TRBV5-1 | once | TGCGCCAGCAGCTTGGATAGGGGGTTAGGCTATGGCTACACCTTC | CASSLDRGLGYGYTF
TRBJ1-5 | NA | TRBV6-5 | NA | TGTGCCAGCCGAAGTGTGGCTTATAGCAATCAGCCCCAGCATTTT | CASRSVAYSNQPQHF
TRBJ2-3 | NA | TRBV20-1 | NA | TGCAGTGCTAGACAGGCGGATACGCAGTATTTT | CSARQADTQYF
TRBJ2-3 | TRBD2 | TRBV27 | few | TGTGCCAGCAGTCTTAGCGGGAGAGTGGTCGATACGCAGTATTTT | CASSLSGRVVDTQYF
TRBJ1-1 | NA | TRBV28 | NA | TGTGCCAGCAGTCTTCTCACTGAAGCTTTCTTT | CASSLLTEAFF
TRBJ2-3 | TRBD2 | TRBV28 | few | TGTGCCAGCAGTTTGGGACTGGGACTAGGGGCAAGTGATACGCAGTATTTT | CASSLGLGLGASDTQYF
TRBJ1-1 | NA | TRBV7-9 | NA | TGTGCCAGCAGCTTTCTAGGTGATACTGAAGCTTTCTTT | CASSFLGDTEAFF
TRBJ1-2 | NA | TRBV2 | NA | TGTGCCAGCTCTGGGACAACCCGGGGCTATGGCTACACCTTC | CASSGTTRGYGYTF
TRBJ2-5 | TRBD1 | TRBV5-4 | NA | TGTGCCAGCAGCTTAAGGACAGGGACACAAGAGACCCAGTACTTC | CASSLRTGTQETQYF
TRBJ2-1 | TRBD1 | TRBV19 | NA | TGTGCCACAGAAACAGGACAGGGGGCTCTAGGTGAGCAGTTCTTC | CATETGQGALGEQFF
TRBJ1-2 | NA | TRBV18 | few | TGTGCCAGCTCACAAGGCGGCGACTATGGCTACACCTTC | CASSQGGDYGYTF
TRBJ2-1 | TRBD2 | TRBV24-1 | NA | TGTGCCACCAGTGAGACTAGCGCCTACAATGAGCAGTTCTTC | CATSETSAYNEQFF
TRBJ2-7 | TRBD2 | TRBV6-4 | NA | TGTGCCAGCAGTGCCGGGACTAGCGGATCCTACGAGCAGTACTTC | CASSAGTSGSYEQYF
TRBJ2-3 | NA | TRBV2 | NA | TGTGCCAGCAGTACGCGTCCTTTCCCAGATACGCAGTATTTT | CASSTRPFPDTQYF
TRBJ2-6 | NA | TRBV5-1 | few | TGCGCCAGCAGGAATCAAACGGGGTCTGGGGCCAACGTCCTGACTTTC | CASRNQTGSGANVLTF
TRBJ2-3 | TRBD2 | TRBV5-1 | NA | TGCGCCAGCAGCTTGGTATTTGGTAGCGGGGGTACGCAGTATTTT | CASSLVFGSGGTQYF
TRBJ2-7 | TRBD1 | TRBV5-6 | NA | TGTGCCAGCAGCTTGGGCCGACAGGGAATATACGAGCAGTACTTC | CASSLGRQGIYEQYF
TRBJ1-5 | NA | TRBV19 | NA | TGTGCCAGTATGCGGGGTAGCAATCAGCCCCAGCATTTT | CASMRGSNQPQHF
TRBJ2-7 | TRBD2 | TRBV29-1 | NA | TGCAGCGTTGAAGGGACTAGCGGGAACTACGAGCAGTACTTC | CSVEGTSGNYEQYF
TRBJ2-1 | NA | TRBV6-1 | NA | TGTGCCAGCAGTGACCTCTACAATGAGCAGTTCTTC | CASSDLYNEQFF
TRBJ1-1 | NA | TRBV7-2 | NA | TGTGCCAGCAGCCCCCCCCCGGGAGGGAACACTGAAGCTTTCTTT | CASSPPPGGNTEAFF
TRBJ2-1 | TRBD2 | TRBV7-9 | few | TGTGCCAGCAGCCCCCTGGCTAGCGGGAGCCCTACCTACAATGAGCAGTTCTTC | CASSPLASGSPTYNEQFF
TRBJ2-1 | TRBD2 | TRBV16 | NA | TGTGCCAGCAGCCAATTAAAGCGGGAGAGCTCCTACAATGAGCAGTTCTTC | CASSQLKRESSYNEQFF
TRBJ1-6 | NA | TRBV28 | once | TGTGCCAGCAGGCCCGTTCCCCGACAGACCCATTCACCCCTCCACTTT | CASRPVPRQTHSPLHF
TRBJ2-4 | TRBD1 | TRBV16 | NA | TGTGCCAGCAGCTTCGACAGGGACATTCAGTACTTC | CASSFDRDIQYF
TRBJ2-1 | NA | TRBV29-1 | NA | TGCAGCGTTGAGCCCGCCGGCAATGAGCAGTTCTTC | CSVEPAGNEQFF
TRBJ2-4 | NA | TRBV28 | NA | TGTGCCAGCAGAAAGGGGGAAAACATTCAGTACTTC | CASRKGENIQYF
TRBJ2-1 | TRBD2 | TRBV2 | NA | TGTGCCTCGCGCCGGGAGGGAATTGAGCAGTTCTTC | CASRREGIEQFF
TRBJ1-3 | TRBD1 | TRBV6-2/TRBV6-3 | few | TGTGCCAGCAGTTTCTCACCGGGACAGAGAAACACCATATATTTT | CASSFSPGQRNTIYF
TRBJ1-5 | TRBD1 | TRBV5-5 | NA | TGTGCCAGCAGCTTGGAGGGACAGAGCTATCAGCCCCAGCATTTT | CASSLEGQSYQPQHF
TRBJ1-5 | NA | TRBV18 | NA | TGTGCCAGCTCACCTTCGCGCCAGGGGAATCAGCCCCAGCATTTT | CASSPSRQGNQPQHF
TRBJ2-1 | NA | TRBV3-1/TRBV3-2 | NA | TGTGCCAGCAGCCAAGCCATCCGGGCGGCGGGATACAATGAGCAGTTCTTC | CASSQAIRAAGYNEQFF
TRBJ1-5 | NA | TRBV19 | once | TGTGCCAGTAGGCTGGACAGCCATAGCAATCAGCCCCAGCATTTT | CASRLDSHSNQPQHF
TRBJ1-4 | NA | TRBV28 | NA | TGTGCCAGCGTCCCTGCAACTAATGAAAAACTGTTTTTT | CASVPATNEKLFF
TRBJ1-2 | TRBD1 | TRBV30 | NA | TGTGCCTGGACATTAAGGGGGACAGACCTGGGCAACTATGGCTACACCTTC | CAWTLRGTDLGNYGYTF
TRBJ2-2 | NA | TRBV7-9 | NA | TGTGCCAGCAGCCCAACCGGACACCCCTTCGGACCCGGGGAGCTGTTTTTT | CASSPTGHPFGPGELFF
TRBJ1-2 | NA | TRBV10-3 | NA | TGTGCCATCAGTGAAAGCTCCGCGGGCAACTATGGCTACACCTTC | CAISESSAGNYGYTF
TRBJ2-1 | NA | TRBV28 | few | TGTGCCAGCAGTCCTTCAAATCAGGGGGGCGGGGATTACAATGAGCAGTTCTTC | CASSPSNQGGGDYNEQFF
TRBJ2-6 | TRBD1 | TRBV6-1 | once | TGTGCCAGCAGTGACACAGGGGGGTTCAACGTCCTGACTTTC | CASSDTGGFNVLTF
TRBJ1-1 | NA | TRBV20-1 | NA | TGCAGTGGCATGCGTGTTACTGAAGCTTTCTTT | CSGMRVTEAFF
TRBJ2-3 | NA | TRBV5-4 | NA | TGTGCCAGCGATTTCTCGGGGGGCACAGATACGCAGTATTTT | CASDFSGGTDTQYF
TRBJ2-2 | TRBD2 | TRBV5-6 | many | TGTGCCAGCACCATTGCGGTAGCGGGAGCCACCGGGGAGCTGTTTTTT | CASTIAVAGATGELFF
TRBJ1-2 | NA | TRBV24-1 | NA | TGTGCCACCAGTGACCCCGTATGGCGCTACACCTTC | CATSDPVWRYTF
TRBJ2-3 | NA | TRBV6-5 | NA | TGTGCCAGCAGTAACCGGGACTCATCCACAGATACGCAGTATTTT | CASSNRDSSTDTQYF
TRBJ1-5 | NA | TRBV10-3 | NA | TGTGCCATCAGTGAGTCTCCAGGTCAGCCCCAGCATTTT | CAISESPGQPQHF
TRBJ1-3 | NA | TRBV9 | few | TGTGCCAGCAGCGTAGCGCCCGGGGGAGGAGGAAACACCATATATTTT | CASSVAPGGGGNTIYF
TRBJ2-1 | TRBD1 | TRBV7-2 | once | TGTGCCAGCAGCCCAGGACAGGGCATTCACAATGAGCAGTTCTTC | CASSPGQGIHNEQFF
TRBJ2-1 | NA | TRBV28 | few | TGTGCCAGCAGTACGAGTTGGCGGAGCTCCTACAATGAGCAGTTCTTC | CASSTSWRSSYNEQFF
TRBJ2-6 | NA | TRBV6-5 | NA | TGTGCCAGCACCCTCGTCCCTTCTGGGGCCAACGTCCTGACTTTC | CASTLVPSGANVLTF